This TCR beta chain was captured by sequencing in a study of T cell repertoires in cytomegalovirus infection (dated by TCRdb to between 2017 and 2020). Study-wide context: The HLA type of each donor mattered for the analysis, because public TCR beta signatures pointed to carriage of CMV infection along with the matching HLA type. What the study reported, not specific to this receptor: The ex vivo response was dominated by HLA-C-restricted CMV-specific TCR beta clonotypes, which also provided the single most frequent clonotype in two of eight donors. Carriers of CMV infection plus the relevant HLA type were discriminated by the cumulative frequency of public TCR beta family members in the study cohort and in an independent roughly 340-donor cohort.

This clonotype showed up just a few times. Its recognized antigen is unknown. Base-call qualities are not available, and no considerably larger clone is one nucleotide away. Relative to germline, V is 0 bases shorter and J is 6 bases shorter, with 13 bases between their ends. According to the germline V gene, CDR1 reads SGDLS and CDR2 reads YYNGEE. From cysteine to phenylalanine, the CDR3 is 14 amino acids long. The sequence is cut down to CDR3 DNA, 42 bases in frame from base 1. TCRdb lists the instrument as Illumina HiSeq 1500. Using fastp trimming at Q25 and MiXCR clonotype assembly, TCRdb reanalyzed the public sequencing data and kept in-frame beta chains. Duplicate CDR3 protein sequences are folded into a single record with the most common DNA and genes. Present in this sample are 150,000 to 200,000 distinct CDR3 sequences, approximately 9.6% of which were seen just once. The ten largest clones take up about 4.6% of the sample.

The chain is assembled from TRBV9 and TRBJ2-7; the D assignment is uncertain and may be TRBD1 or TRBD2, with 5 bases supporting each. The clonotype comes from a human donor in good health (CMV status not recorded). Some clones in this sample may be carry-over from other donors' samples. Sequencing used PBMCs. The CDR3 sequence is CASSVAGPLSEQYF. In nucleotides, the sequence is TGTGCCAGCAGCGTAGCGGGACCCCTCAGCGAGCAGTACTTC.